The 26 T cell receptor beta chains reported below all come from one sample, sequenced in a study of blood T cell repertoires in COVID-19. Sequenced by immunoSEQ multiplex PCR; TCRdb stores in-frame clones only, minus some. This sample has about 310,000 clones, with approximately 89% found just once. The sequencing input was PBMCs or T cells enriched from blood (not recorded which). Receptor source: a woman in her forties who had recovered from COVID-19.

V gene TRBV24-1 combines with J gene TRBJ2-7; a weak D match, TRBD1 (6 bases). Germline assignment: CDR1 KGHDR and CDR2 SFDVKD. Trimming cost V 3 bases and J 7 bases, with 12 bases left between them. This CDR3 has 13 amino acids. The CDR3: CATSDQGTGEQYF. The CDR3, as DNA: TGTGCCACCAGTGATCAGGGGACGGGAGAGCAGTACTTC.

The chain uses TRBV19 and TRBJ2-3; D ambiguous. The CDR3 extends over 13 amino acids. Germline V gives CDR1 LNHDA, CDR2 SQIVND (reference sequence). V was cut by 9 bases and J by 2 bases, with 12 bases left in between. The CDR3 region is CASATVDTDTQYF. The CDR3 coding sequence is TGTGCCAGCGCCACGGTCGACACAGATACGCAGTATTTT.

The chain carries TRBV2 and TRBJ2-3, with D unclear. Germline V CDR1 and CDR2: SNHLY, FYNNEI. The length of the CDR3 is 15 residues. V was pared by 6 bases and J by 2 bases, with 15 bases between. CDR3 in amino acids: CASRARSLYTDTQYF. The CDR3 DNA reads TGTGCCAGCAGAGCACGGAGTCTCTACACAGATACGCAGTATTTT.

CDR3 DNA sequence: TGTGCCTGGAGCGGGGACAGGGGAAATTCACCCCTCCACTTT. The encoded protein is CAWSGDRGNSPLHF. V gene TRBV30 combines with J gene TRBJ1-6; 10 bases align to TRBD1. V was clipped by 3 bases and J by 7 bases; unmatched bases: 3. Looked up from germline, CDR1 is GTSNPN and CDR2 is SVGIG (reference sequence). The length of the CDR3 is 14 residues.

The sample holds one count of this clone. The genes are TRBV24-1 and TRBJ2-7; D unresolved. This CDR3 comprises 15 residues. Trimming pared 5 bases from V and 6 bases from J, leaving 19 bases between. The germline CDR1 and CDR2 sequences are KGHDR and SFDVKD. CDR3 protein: CATSGSSNSLPEQYF. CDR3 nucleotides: TGTGCCACCAGTGGCTCGAGCAACTCCTTACCCGAGCAGTACTTC.

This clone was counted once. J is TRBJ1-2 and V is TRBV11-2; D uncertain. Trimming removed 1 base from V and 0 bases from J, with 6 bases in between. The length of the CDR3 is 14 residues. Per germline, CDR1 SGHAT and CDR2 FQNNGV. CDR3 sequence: CASSLGQANYGYTF. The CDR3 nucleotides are TGTGCCAGCAGCTTAGGGCAGGCTAACTATGGCTACACCTTC.

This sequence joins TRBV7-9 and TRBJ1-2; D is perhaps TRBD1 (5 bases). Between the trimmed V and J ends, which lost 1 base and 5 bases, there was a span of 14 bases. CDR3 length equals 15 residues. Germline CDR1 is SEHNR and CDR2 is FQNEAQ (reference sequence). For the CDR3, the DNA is TGTGCCAGCAGCTTAGAGGGACTGTCCGGGTATGGCTACACCTTC. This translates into CASSLEGLSGYGYTF.

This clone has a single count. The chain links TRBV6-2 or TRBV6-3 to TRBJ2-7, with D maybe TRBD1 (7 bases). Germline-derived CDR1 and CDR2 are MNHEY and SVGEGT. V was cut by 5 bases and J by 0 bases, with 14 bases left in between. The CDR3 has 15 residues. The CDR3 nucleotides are TGTGCCAGCAGTAGGCCAGGGGGGTTCTCCTACGAGCAGTACTTC. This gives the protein CASSRPGGFSYEQYF.

CDR3 bases: TGTGCCAGCAGCGCGGACAGGGACTATGGCTACACCTTC. Its translation is CASSADRDYGYTF. The chain joins TRBV9 to TRBJ1-2, with 8 positions matching TRBD1. The CDR3 length is 13 residues. V lost 3 bases, J lost 3 bases, and 1 base stayed unmatched. Germline values: CDR1 SGDLS, CDR2 YYNGEE. Variable domain in full (rest from reference TRBV9 and TRBJ1-2): DSGVTQTPKHLITATGQRVTLRCSPRSGDLSVYWYQQSLDQGLQFLIQYYNGEERAKGNILERFSAQQFPDLHSELNLSSLELGDSALYFCASSADRDYGYTFGSGTRLTVV.

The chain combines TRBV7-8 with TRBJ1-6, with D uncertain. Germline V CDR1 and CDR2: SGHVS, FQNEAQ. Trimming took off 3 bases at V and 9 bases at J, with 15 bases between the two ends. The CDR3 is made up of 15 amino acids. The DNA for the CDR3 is TGTGCCAGCAGCTTTGGAGTGCCAGAAGGTTCACCCCTCCACTTT. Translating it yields CASSFGVPEGSPLHF.

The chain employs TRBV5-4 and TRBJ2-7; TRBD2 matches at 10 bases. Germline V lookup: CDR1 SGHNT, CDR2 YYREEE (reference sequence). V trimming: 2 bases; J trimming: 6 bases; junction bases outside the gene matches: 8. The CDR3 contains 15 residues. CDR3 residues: CASSLVSGGASEQYF. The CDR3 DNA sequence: TGTGCCAGCAGCTTAGTAAGCGGGGGGGCCAGCGAGCAGTACTTC.

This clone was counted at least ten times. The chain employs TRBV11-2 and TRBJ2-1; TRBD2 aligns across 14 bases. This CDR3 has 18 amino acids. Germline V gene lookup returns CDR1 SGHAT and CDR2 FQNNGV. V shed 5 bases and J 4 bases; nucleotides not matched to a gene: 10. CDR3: CASSPTGTSGRGYNEQFF. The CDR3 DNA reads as TGTGCCAGCAGCCCAACCGGGACTAGCGGGAGAGGATACAATGAGCAGTTCTTC.

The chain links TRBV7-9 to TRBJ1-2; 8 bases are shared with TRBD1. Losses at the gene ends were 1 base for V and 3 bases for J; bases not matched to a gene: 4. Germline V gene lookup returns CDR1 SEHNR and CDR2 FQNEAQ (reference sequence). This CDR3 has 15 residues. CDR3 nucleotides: TGTGCCAGCAGCTTAGGGGGACAGGAGCACTATGGCTACACCTTC. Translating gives CASSLGGQEHYGYTF.

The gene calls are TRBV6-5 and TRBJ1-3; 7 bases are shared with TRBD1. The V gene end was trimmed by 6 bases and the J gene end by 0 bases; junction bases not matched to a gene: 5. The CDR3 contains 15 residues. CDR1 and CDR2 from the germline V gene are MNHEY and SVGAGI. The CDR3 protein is CASSRDRGSGNTIYF. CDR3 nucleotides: TGTGCCAGCAGCCGGGACAGAGGCTCTGGAAACACCATATATTTT.

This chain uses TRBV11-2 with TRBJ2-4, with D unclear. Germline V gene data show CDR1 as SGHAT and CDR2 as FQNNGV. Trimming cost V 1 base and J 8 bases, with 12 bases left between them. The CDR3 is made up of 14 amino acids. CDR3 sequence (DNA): TGTGCCAGCAGCTTAGGCTCCCCGGTGGACATTCAGTACTTC. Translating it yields CASSLGSPVDIQYF.

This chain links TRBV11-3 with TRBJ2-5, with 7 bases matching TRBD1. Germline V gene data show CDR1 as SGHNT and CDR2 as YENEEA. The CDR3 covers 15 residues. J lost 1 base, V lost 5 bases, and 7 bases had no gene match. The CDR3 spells CASSPTGTAQETQYF. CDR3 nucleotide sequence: TGTGCCAGCAGCCCGACTGGGACAGCCCAAGAGACCCAGTACTTC. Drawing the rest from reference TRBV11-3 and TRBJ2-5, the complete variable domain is EAGVVQSPRYKIIEKKQPVAFWCNPISGHNTLYWYLQNLGQGPELLIRYENEEAVDDSQLPKDRFSAERLKGVDSTLKIQPAELGDSAVYLCASSPTGTAQETQYFGPGTRLLVL.

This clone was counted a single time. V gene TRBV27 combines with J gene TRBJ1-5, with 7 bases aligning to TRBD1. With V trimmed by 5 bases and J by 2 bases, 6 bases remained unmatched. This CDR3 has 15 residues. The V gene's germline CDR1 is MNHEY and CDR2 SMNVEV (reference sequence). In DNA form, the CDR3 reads TGTGCCAGCAGTCCCGGGACAGAGGGCAATCAGCCCCAGCATTTT. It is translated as CASSPGTEGNQPQHF.

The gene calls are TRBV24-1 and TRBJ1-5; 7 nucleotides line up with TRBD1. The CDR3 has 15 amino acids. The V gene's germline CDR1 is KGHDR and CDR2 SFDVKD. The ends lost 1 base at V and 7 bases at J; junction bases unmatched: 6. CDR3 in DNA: TGTGCCACCAGTGATTTCAGGGGGTCCGACCAGCCCCAGCATTTT. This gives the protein CATSDFRGSDQPQHF.

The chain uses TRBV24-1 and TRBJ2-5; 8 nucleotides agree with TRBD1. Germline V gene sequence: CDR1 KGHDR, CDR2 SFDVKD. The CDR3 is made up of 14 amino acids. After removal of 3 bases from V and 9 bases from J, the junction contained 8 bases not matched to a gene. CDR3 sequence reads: CATSDEGTGMAQYF. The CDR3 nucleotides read TGTGCCACCAGTGATGAGGGGACAGGAATGGCCCAGTACTTC.

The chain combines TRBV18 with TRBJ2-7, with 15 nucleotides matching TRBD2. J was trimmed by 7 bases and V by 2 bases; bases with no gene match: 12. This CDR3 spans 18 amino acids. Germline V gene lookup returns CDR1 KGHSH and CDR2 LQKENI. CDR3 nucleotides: TGTGCCAGCTCACCAAAAGGACTAGCGGGAGGGTCCCGGATTGAGCAGTACTTC. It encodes CASSPKGLAGGSRIEQYF.

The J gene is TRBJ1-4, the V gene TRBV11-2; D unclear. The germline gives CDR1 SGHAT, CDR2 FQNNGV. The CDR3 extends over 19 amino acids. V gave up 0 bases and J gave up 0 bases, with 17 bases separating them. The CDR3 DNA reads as TGTGCCAGCAGCTTAGATCTGGACTTTAGGCGAGCAACTAATGAAAAACTGTTTTTT. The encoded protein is CASSLDLDFRRATNEKLFF. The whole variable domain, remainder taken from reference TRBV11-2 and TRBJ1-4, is EAGVAQSPRYKIIEKRQSVAFWCNPISGHATLYWYQQILGQGPKLLIQFQNNGVVDDSQLPKDRFSAERLKGVDSTLKIQPAKLEDSAVYLCASSLDLDFRRATNEKLFFGSGTQLSVL.

CDR3 DNA: TGCAGCACCTTGGACAGGGGTTCCTACGAGCAGTACTTC. It encodes CSTLDRGSYEQYF. V and J are TRBV29-1 and TRBJ2-7, with TRBD1 matching over 9 bases. V shed 8 bases and J 1 base; nucleotides not matched to a gene: 6. Germline V gene sequence: CDR1 SQVTM, CDR2 ANQGSEA. CDR3 length equals 13 residues.

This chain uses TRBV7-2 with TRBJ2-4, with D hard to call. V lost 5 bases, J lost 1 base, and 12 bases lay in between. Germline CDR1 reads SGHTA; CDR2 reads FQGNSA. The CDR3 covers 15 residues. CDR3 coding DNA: TGTGCCAGCAGCCCCCACGCAGGTGCCAAAAACATTCAGTACTTC. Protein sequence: CASSPHAGAKNIQYF.

The CDR3 protein is CASSFTKSSGNTIYF. For the CDR3, the DNA is TGTGCCAGCAGCTTTACCAAGAGCTCTGGAAACACCATATATTTT. The V and J genes are TRBV5-6 and TRBJ1-3; no reliable D call. Germline V gene data show CDR1 as SGHDT and CDR2 as YYEEEE. V was clipped by 2 bases and J by 0 bases, with 9 bases between them. The CDR3 consists of 15 residues.

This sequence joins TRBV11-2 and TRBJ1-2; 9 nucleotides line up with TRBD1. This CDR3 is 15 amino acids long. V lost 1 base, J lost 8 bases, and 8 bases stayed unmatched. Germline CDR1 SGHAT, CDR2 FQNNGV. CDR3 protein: CASSLGGQGARGYTF. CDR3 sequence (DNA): TGTGCCAGCAGCTTAGGGGGACAGGGTGCCAGGGGCTACACCTTC.

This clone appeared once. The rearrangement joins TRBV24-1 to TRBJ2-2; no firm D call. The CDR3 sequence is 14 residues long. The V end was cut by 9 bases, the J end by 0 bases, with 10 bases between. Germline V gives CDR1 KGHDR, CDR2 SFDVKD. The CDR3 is CATLGLSNTGELFF. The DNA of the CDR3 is TGTGCCACCTTGGGCCTTTCGAACACCGGGGAGCTGTTTTTT.